This entry features one T cell receptor (beta chain) sequence. What it binds is unknown. These data come from a study of T cells in Graves' hyperthyroidism and ophthalmopathy. Patients having uncontrolled infection, another autoimmune disease, pregnancy or lactation were not included. On the basis of clinical symptoms, serum thyroxine and TRAb, thyroid ultrasound and orbital computed tomography, diagnoses were made. J was trimmed by 3 bases and V by 10 bases; bases with no gene match: 4. CDR1 and CDR2 from the germline V gene are ENHRY and SYGVKD. CDR3 length: 13 residues. TCR beta CDR3 regions were amplified from RNA. An initial round of RT-PCR targeting the TCR CDR3 relied on the HTBI primer set. TCRdb recomputed calls from the multiplex PCR reads with MiXCR, one row per CDR3 protein. The table lists 550,000 to 700,000 distinct CDR3 sequences, 40% to 55% of them singletons. General study results and limits: Through a model of 13 V-J features, ophthalmopathy was separated from stable hyperthyroidism. Among thyroid clonotypes expanded above 0.001, most also appeared in blood.

The clonotype comes from an adult woman with Graves' disease, either hyperthyroidism or ophthalmopathy (not recorded which). Sequencing was done on a sample of peripheral blood or thyroid tissue (not recorded which). This chain uses TRBV10-3 with TRBJ1-2; TRBD1 matches 11 bases. The CDR3 DNA reads TGTGCCACCGGGGACAGGGGGGACTATGGCTACACCTTC. This sequence encodes CATGDRGDYGYTF.